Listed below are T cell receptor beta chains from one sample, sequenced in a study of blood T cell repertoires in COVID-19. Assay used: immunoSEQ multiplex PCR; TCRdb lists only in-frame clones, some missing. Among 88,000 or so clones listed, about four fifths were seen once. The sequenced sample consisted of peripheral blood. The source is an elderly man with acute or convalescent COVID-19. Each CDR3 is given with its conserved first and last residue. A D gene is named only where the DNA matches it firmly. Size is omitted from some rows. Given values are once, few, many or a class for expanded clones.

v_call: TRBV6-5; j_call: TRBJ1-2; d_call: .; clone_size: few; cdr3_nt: TGTGCCAGCAGTCCTACCCGGGACACCAACTATGGCTACACCTTC; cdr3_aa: CASSPTRDTNYGYTF
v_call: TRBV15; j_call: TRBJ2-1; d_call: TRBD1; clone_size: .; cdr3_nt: TGTGCCACCAGCCGACCGGACAGGGATTACAATGAGCAGTTCTTC; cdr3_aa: CATSRPDRDYNEQFF
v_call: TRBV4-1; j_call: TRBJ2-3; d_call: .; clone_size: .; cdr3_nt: TGCGCCAGCAGCCAGAGGGGGGGGAGTGAGACAGATACGCAGTATTTT; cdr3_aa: CASSQRGGSETDTQYF
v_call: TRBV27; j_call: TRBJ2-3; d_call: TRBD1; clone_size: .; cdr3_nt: TGTGCCAGCAGCTCAGGGGGCGCTGGGGCAGATACGCAGTATTTT; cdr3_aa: CASSSGGAGADTQYF
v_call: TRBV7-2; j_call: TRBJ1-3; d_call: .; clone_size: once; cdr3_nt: TGTGCCAGCAGCTTATCGGCCGGGGTTGGAAACACCATATATTTT; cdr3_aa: CASSLSAGVGNTIYF
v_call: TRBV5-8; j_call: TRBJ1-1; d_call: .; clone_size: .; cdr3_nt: TGTGCCAGCAGCTTGTCGGGGCGGGGGGTCACTGAAGCTTTCTTT; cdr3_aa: CASSLSGRGVTEAFF
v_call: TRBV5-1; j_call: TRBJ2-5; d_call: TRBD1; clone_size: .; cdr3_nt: TGCGCCAGCAGCCCCGGGACAGGGGTCGGAGAGACCCAGTACTTC; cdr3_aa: CASSPGTGVGETQYF
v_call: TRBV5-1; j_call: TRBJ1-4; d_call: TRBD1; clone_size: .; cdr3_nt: TGCGCCAGCAGCCCCACCGGACAGGGAATAGTTGAAAAACTGTTTTTT; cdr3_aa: CASSPTGQGIVEKLFF
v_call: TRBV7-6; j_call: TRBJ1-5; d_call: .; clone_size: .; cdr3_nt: TGTGCCAGCAGCTTAGACAGGGTTGCTCCCCAGCATTTT; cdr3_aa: CASSLDRVAPQHF
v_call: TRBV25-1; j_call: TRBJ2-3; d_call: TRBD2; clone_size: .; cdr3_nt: TGTGCCAGCAGTGACTCCCCACTAGCGGGGTGGCCAGATACGCAGTATTTT; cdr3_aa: CASSDSPLAGWPDTQYF
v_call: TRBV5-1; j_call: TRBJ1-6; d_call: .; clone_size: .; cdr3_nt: TGCGCCAGCAGCTTTCAGGGATATTCTTCACCCCTCCACTTT; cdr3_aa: CASSFQGYSSPLHF
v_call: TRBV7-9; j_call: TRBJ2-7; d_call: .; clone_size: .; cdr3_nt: TGTGCCAGCAGCTTAGGGCCCGGGGGGCTTGCCTACGAGCAGTACTTC; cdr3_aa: CASSLGPGGLAYEQYF
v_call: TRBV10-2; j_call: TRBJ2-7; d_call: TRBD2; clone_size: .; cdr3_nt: TGCGCCACCCGCAGCGGGGGAGGCGGCGAGCAGTACTTC; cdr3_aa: CATRSGGGGEQYF
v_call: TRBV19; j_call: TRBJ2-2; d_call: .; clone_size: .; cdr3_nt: TGTGCCAGTAGTATAGTCGGGGTGAACACCGGGGAGCTGTTTTTT; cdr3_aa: CASSIVGVNTGELFF
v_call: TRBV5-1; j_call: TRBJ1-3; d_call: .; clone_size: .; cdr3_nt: TGCGCCAGCAGCTTGGAATCCCTAGGCTCTGGAAACACCATATATTTT; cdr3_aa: CASSLESLGSGNTIYF
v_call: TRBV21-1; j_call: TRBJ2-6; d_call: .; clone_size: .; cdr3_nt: TGTGCCAGCCCGAGCTCTGGGGCCAACGTCCTGACTTTC; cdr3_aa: CASPSSGANVLTF
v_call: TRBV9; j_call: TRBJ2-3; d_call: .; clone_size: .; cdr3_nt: TGTGCCAGCAGCGTAGGTGAGGGGGATCGCACAGATACGCAGTATTTT; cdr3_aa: CASSVGEGDRTDTQYF
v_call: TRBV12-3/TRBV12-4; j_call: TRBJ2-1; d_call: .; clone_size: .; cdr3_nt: TGTGCCAGCAGTTTAATCGGCAATGAGCAGTTCTTC; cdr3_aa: CASSLIGNEQFF
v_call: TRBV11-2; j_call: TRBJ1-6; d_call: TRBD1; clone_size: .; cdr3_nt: TGTGCCACCCAGGGGGGCGTAGCCAATTCACCCCTCCACTTT; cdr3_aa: CATQGGVANSPLHF
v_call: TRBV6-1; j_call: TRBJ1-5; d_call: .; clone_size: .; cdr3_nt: TGTGCCAGCAGTTTGCCCCCAGGCAATCAGCCCCAGCATTTT; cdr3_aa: CASSLPPGNQPQHF
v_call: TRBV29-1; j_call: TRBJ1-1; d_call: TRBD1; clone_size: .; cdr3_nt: TGCAGCGTAGGGGACAGGGGGAACACTGAAGCTTTCTTT; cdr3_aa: CSVGDRGNTEAFF
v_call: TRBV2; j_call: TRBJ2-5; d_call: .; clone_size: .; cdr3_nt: TGTGCCAGTCCGGGGTCAGAAAGGCTAGAGACCCAGTACTTC; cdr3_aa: CASPGSERLETQYF
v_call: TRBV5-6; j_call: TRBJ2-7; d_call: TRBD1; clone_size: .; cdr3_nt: TGTGCCAGCAGCTTGGAGGCAGGGGGCTACGAGCAGTACTTC; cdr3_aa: CASSLEAGGYEQYF
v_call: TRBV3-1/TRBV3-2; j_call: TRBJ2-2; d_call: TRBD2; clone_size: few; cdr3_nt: TGTGCCAGCAGCCATATAGCGGGGGGGCTTAGAGAGAACACCGGGGAGCTGTTTTTT; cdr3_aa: CASSHIAGGLRENTGELFF
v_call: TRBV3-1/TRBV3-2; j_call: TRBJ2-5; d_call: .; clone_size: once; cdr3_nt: TGTGCCAGCAGCCAAGCCCTCCAAGCGTGGGAGACCCAGTACTTC; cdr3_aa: CASSQALQAWETQYF
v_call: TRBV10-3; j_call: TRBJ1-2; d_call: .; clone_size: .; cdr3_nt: TGTGCCACCGAGGGAGGCAGCTATGGCTACACCTTC; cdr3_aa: CATEGGSYGYTF
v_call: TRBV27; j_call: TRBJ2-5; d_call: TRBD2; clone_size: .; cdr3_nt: TGTGCCAGCAGTTTTAGCGGGGGGGCCCGAGAGACCCAGTACTTC; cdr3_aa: CASSFSGGARETQYF
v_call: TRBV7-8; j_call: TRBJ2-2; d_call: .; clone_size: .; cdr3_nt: TGTGCCAGCAGCTTAAGAGGCCGAGGCACCGGGGAGCTGTTTTTT; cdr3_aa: CASSLRGRGTGELFF
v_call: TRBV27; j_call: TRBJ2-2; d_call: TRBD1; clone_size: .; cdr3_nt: TGTGCCAGCAAAGGGACAGGGCACACCGGGGAGCTGTTTTTT; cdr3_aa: CASKGTGHTGELFF
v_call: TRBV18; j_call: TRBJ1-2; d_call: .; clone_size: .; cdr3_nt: TGTGCCAGCTCACCATCGACTACAGCTAACTATGGCTACACCTTC; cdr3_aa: CASSPSTTANYGYTF
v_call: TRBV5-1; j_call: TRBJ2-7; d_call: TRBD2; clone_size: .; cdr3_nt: TGCGCCAGCAGCTTGGCGGGAGGGGTCTCCTACGAGCAGTACTTC; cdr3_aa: CASSLAGGVSYEQYF
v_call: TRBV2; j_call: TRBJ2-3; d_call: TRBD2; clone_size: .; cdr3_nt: TGTGCCAGCAAAAGAGAATGGACTAGTGGAGATACGCAGTATTTT; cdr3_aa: CASKREWTSGDTQYF
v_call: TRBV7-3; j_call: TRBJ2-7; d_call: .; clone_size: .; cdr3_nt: TGTGCCAGCAGCGCCCAGGGAGGAAGTTCGTACGAGCAGTACTTC; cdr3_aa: CASSAQGGSSYEQYF
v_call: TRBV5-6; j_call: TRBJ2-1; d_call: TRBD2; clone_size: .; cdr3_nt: TGTGCCAGCAGCCCTAGTAGCGGGGGGAGCTCCTACAATGAGCAGTTCTTC; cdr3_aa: CASSPSSGGSSYNEQFF
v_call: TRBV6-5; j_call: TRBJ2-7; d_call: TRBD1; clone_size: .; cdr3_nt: TGTGCCAGTCTCGGGACAGTTTCCTACGAGCAGTACTTC; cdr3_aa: CASLGTVSYEQYF
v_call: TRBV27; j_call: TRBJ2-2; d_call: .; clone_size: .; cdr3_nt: TGTGCCAGCAGTTTATCGGGCGGCAGGGGAACCGGGGAGCTGTTTTTT; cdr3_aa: CASSLSGGRGTGELFF
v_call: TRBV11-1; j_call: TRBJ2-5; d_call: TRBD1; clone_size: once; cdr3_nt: TGTGCCAGCAGCCGGCCAGGGGGCCGGGAGACCCAGTACTTC; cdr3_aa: CASSRPGGRETQYF
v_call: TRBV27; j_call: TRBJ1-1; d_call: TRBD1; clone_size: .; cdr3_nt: TGTGCCAGCGGTTCTCCCCTATTCTCCGGGACAGGGATGACCACTGAAGCTTTCTTT; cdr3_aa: CASGSPLFSGTGMTTEAFF
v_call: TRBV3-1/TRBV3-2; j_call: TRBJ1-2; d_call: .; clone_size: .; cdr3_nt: TGTGCCAGCAGCCACCAGGACAGAGACTATGGCTACACCTTC; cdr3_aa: CASSHQDRDYGYTF
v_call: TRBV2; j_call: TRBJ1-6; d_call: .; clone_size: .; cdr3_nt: TGTGCCAGCAGTGAAGGGTCAGGCAGTAATTCACCCCTCCACTTT; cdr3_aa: CASSEGSGSNSPLHF